The TCR beta chain described here comes from a study of blood T cells in healthy people across ages. There are 18 residues in the CDR3. V trimming: 2 bases; J trimming: 0 bases; junction bases outside the gene matches: 12. Germline V lookup: CDR1 MNHNY, CDR2 SVGAGI (reference sequence). Sample-barcoded 5' priming and a J-beta primer mix drove a second PCR of roughly 6 to 12 cycles. Via MiXCR, TCRdb re-called the 5' RACE reads, giving one row per CDR3 protein. The sample has roughly 1.7 million distinct CDR3 sequences; roughly 32% are singletons. Comment on this clonotype: The conserved closing phenylalanine or tryptophan is absent in this CDR3, likely reflecting a read error.

Sample: blood. The sequence was collected from a woman in her thirties in good health. The chain is built from TRBV6-6 and TRBJ2-7; 8 nucleotides match TRBD1. The CDR3 is CASSYGPQGAQSSYEQYC. DNA for the CDR3: TGTGCCAGCAGTTACGGACCCCAGGGGGCGCAGAGCTCCTACGAGCAGTACTGC.